This T cell receptor (beta chain) came from a study of blood T cell repertoires in COVID-19. TCRdb keeps only in-frame clones here, not all; method: immunoSEQ multiplex PCR. In the table there are some 200,000 clones, approximately 82% of which are singletons. This CDR3 has 17 amino acids. The V segment lost 7 bases and the J segment 4 bases; nucleotides outside the gene matches: 14. Germline CDR1 KGHSH, CDR2 LQKENI. This TCR was recovered from a woman between 40 and 50 years old who had recovered from COVID-19. The V gene is TRBV18, the J gene TRBJ1-1; TRBD1 aligns across 11 bases. Material for sequencing was peripheral blood. CDR3 in amino acids: CASLPPGTGGFGTEAFF. The CDR3 DNA reads as TGTGCCAGCTTACCTCCGGGGACAGGGGGGTTCGGCACTGAAGCTTTCTTT.